This passage covers 13 T cell receptor beta chains from one sample sequenced in a study of blood T cell repertoires in COVID-19. Profiling relied on immunoSEQ multiplex PCR, and the TCRdb table lists in-frame clones only, not all of them. Of about 160,000 clones listed, 65% to 85% are singletons. Sequencing was done on a sample of peripheral blood. These receptors all come from a woman at least 80 years old with acute or convalescent COVID-19.

The J gene is TRBJ2-1, the V gene TRBV2, with 9 bases that match TRBD1. The CDR3 is 15 residues long. Trimming took 7 bases from V and 0 from J; bases not matched to a gene: 4. Looked up from germline, CDR1 is SNHLY and CDR2 is FYNNEI. CDR3 bases: TGTGCCAGCACTGGACAGGGGAGCTCCTACAATGAGCAGTTCTTC. It is translated as CASTGQGSSYNEQFF.

The V gene is TRBV14, the J gene TRBJ2-1; the match to TRBD2 covers 12 bases. CDR3 length: 15 residues. J was trimmed by 4 bases and V by 2 bases; bases with no gene match: 0. Germline values: CDR1 SGHDN, CDR2 FVKESK. CDR3 nucleotide sequence: TGTGCCAGCAGCCAACTAGCGGGAGGGTACAATGAGCAGTTCTTC. The encoded protein is CASSQLAGGYNEQFF.

The chain recombines TRBV24-1 with TRBJ2-2; 9 bases agree with TRBD1. There are 17 residues in the CDR3. Per germline, CDR1 KGHDR and CDR2 SFDVKD. Trimming removed 2 bases from V and 5 bases from J; junction bases left unmatched: 8. CDR3 DNA: TGTGCCACCAGTGATTACTACAGGGGGCAGGGGACCGGGGAGCTGTTTTTT. Its translation is CATSDYYRGQGTGELFF.

The V gene is TRBV5-1, the J gene TRBJ2-5, with 7 bases fitting TRBD1. Trimming removed 1 base from V and 1 base from J; junction bases left unmatched: 7. Looked up from germline, CDR1 is SGHRS and CDR2 is YFSETQ. There are 16 residues in the CDR3. CDR3 amino acids: CASSLSPTGFQETQYF. CDR3 sequence (DNA): TGCGCCAGCAGCTTGTCCCCGACAGGGTTCCAAGAGACCCAGTACTTC.

This rearrangement joins TRBV28 to TRBJ2-7; D not resolved. Trimming took 3 bases from V and 3 from J, leaving 9 bases between them. Germline CDR1 reads MDHEN; CDR2 reads SYDVKM. There are 13 residues in the CDR3. The CDR3 spells CASSFKNYYEQYF. CDR3 nucleotide sequence: TGTGCCAGCAGTTTCAAGAACTACTACGAGCAGTACTTC.

The chain combines TRBV5-6 with TRBJ2-1, with D unresolved. V lost 0 bases to trimming and J lost 8 bases, with 6 bases between them. The germline CDR1 and CDR2 sequences are SGHDT and YYEEEE. The CDR3 has 12 amino acids. The CDR3 DNA reads TGTGCCAGCAGCTTGGGACAAGATGAGCAGTTCTTC. Protein: CASSLGQDEQFF.

The chain carries TRBV4-1 and TRBJ2-3; TRBD1 matches at 12 bases. Germline assignment: CDR1 MGHRA and CDR2 YSYEKL. V shed 4 bases, J shed 4 bases, and the junction held 3 bases outside the gene matches. The CDR3 has 15 residues. The CDR3 DNA sequence: TGCGCCAGCAGCCTGGGACAGGGGGCCCCAGATACGCAGTATTTT. Its protein product is CASSLGQGAPDTQYF.

The chain has TRBV4-1 and TRBJ2-7; 14 bases map to TRBD2. Germline V gives CDR1 MGHRA, CDR2 YSYEKL. J gave up 4 bases and V 3 bases, and 2 bases lay outside the gene matches. The CDR3 length is 15 residues. In DNA form, the CDR3 reads TGCGCCAGCAGCCAGGGACTAGCGGGGGTATACGAGCAGTACTTC. It yields the protein CASSQGLAGVYEQYF.

The gene calls are TRBV5-5 and TRBJ1-1; D gene ambiguous. The CDR3 length is 15 residues. Germline V gene sequence: CDR1 SGHKS, CDR2 YYEKEE (reference sequence). V was cut by 1 base and J by 6 bases, with 16 bases left in between. As DNA, the CDR3 is TGTGCCAGCAGCTTGACCACGGGAAAGGCGGCTGAAGCTTTCTTT. Translation gives CASSLTTGKAAEAFF.

J is TRBJ2-1 and V is TRBV27; TRBD2 matches 7 bases. Germline V lookup: CDR1 MNHEY, CDR2 SMNVEV (reference sequence). The CDR3 has 15 residues. Trimming cost V 6 bases and J 1 base; bases outside gene matches: 6. This CDR3 is CASRSGGGSYNEQFF. Here the CDR3 DNA reads TGTGCCAGCAGATCGGGGGGTGGGTCCTACAATGAGCAGTTCTTC.

This chain joins TRBV9 and TRBJ2-5, with TRBD2 identical over 12 bases. Germline lookup yields CDR1 SGDLS and CDR2 YYNGEE. The length of the CDR3 is 15 residues. The J segment lost 4 bases and the V segment lost 4 bases, leaving 5 bases of the junction unmatched. The DNA for the CDR3 is TGTGCCAGCAGCCGGAGGACTAGCGGGGCAGAGACCCAGTACTTC. Its translation: CASSRRTSGAETQYF.

This clone appeared a single time. The chain couples TRBV4-1 to TRBJ2-2, with D possibly TRBD2 on 6 matching bases. This CDR3 contains 14 residues. The V end lost 6 bases, the J end lost 0 bases, and 8 bases lay between the germline ends. From germline, CDR1 is MGHRA and CDR2 YSYEKL. The CDR3: CASRGTSNTGELFF. CDR3 nucleotides: TGCGCCAGCAGGGGGACTTCGAACACCGGGGAGCTGTTTTTT.

CDR3: CASSPGGGIYEQYF. DNA for the CDR3: TGTGCCAGCAGCCCCGGGGGGGGGATATACGAGCAGTACTTC. This rearrangement joins TRBV7-9 to TRBJ2-7; the match to TRBD2 covers 8 bases. The trim removed 5 bases at V and 4 bases at J, leaving 7 bases unmatched. The CDR3 spans 14 residues. CDR1 is SEHNR and CDR2 is FQNEAQ in the germline V gene (reference sequence).